One and the same sample provided the 4 T cell receptor beta chains below, sequenced in a study of OX40 agonist ivuxolimab in advanced cancers. Only in-frame clones appear in the TCRdb table, and some are missing; sequencing was by immunoSEQ multiplex PCR. The repertoire consists of approximately 61,000 clones, with more than 80% occurring once and the leading ten covering approximately 2%. The sequencing used CD4+ or CD8+ T cells sorted from blood, collected in a trial of the OX40 agonist ivuxolimab. The receptors stem from an adult with an advanced solid tumor such as melanoma, head and neck, liver or kidney cancer.

V is TRBV11-3 and J is TRBJ2-1; possible D gene TRBD1, 7 bases. Germline CDR1 is SGHNT and CDR2 is YENEEA. V gave up 6 bases and J gave up 6 bases, with 15 bases separating them. This CDR3 comprises 14 residues. The CDR3: CASRPPGGLNEQFF. CDR3 nucleotide sequence: TGTGCCAGCAGGCCCCCAGGGGGGCTCAATGAGCAGTTCTTC.

In its sample, this clone was seen once. CDR3: CASSRDSASYGYTF. The CDR3 coding sequence is TGTGCCAGCAGTCGGGACAGCGCAAGCTATGGCTACACCTTC. This chain links TRBV6-1 with TRBJ1-2, with 7 nucleotides matching TRBD1. The germline V gene encodes CDR1 MNHNS and CDR2 SASEGT. Trimming at V came to 5 bases and at J to 4 bases, leaving 7 bases not matched to a gene. The CDR3 is 14 amino acids.

The chain uses TRBV5-1 and TRBJ2-6; no reliable D call. The CDR3 runs to 14 residues. Germline assignment: CDR1 SGHRS and CDR2 YFSETQ. The V end lost 0 bases, the J end lost 2 bases, and 3 bases lay between the germline ends. The DNA of the CDR3 is TGCGCCAGCAGCTTGGCGACTGGGGCCAACGTCCTGACTTTC. This encodes CASSLATGANVLTF.

This chain connects TRBV11-3 to TRBJ2-5; D unclear. The length of the CDR3 is 14 residues. The germline V gene encodes CDR1 SGHNT and CDR2 YENEEA. V was shortened by 2 bases and J by 2 bases, with 9 bases between the two germline ends. The CDR3 nucleotides are TGTGCCAGCAGCTTAACCGGGTGGCAAGAGACCCAGTACTTC. Its protein is CASSLTGWQETQYF.